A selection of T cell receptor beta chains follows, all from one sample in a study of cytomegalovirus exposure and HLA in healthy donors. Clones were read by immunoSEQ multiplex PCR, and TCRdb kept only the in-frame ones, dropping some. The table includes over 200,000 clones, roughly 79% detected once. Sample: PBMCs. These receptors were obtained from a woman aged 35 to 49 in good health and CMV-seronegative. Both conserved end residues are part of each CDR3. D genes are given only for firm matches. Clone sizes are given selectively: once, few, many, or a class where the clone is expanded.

cdr3_nt: TGCGCCAGCAGCTTCCGGACAGGGATGAGTGAGCAGTTCTTC; cdr3_aa: CASSFRTGMSEQFF; clone_size: -; d_call: TRBD1; v_call: TRBV5-1; j_call: TRBJ2-1
cdr3_nt: TGCGCCAGCAGCCGAGGGAGATTTGGGGAGACCCAGTACTTC; cdr3_aa: CASSRGRFGETQYF; clone_size: -; d_call: -; v_call: TRBV4-3; j_call: TRBJ2-5
cdr3_nt: TGTGCCAGCAGCGCAGAGACGGGGGTGGAGACCCAGTACTTC; cdr3_aa: CASSAETGVETQYF; clone_size: once; d_call: -; v_call: TRBV7-2; j_call: TRBJ2-5
cdr3_nt: TGTGCCAGCAGCTTTGGAGGAGGGGCGATCACTGAAGCTTTCTTT; cdr3_aa: CASSFGGGAITEAFF; clone_size: -; d_call: -; v_call: TRBV7-9; j_call: TRBJ1-1
cdr3_nt: TGTGCCAGCAGCGTAGCGGGCGGGGGGGCCGCAGATACGCAGTATTTT; cdr3_aa: CASSVAGGGAADTQYF; clone_size: -; d_call: TRBD2; v_call: TRBV9; j_call: TRBJ2-3
cdr3_nt: TGTGCCAGCCGGGACTTTTTCATGAACACTGAAGCTTTCTTT; cdr3_aa: CASRDFFMNTEAFF; clone_size: few; d_call: -; v_call: TRBV6-6; j_call: TRBJ1-1
cdr3_nt: TGTGCCAGCAGCGTAGGGTCTAGCGGGGGGGATCAAGAGACCCAGTACTTC; cdr3_aa: CASSVGSSGGDQETQYF; clone_size: -; d_call: TRBD2; v_call: TRBV9; j_call: TRBJ2-5
cdr3_nt: TGCGCCAGCAGCCAACCTCGATGGAACGGGGTTGAAGCTTTCTTT; cdr3_aa: CASSQPRWNGVEAFF; clone_size: -; d_call: -; v_call: TRBV4-1; j_call: TRBJ1-1
cdr3_nt: TGTGCCAGCAGTTACTCGTCGCCAGGGGGTTCAGATACGCAGTATTTT; cdr3_aa: CASSYSSPGGSDTQYF; clone_size: -; d_call: TRBD1; v_call: TRBV6-5; j_call: TRBJ2-3
cdr3_nt: TGTGCCAGCAGTCCCCAGGTGGCAGGTGGTCAGCCCCAGCATTTT; cdr3_aa: CASSPQVAGGQPQHF; clone_size: -; d_call: -; v_call: TRBV28; j_call: TRBJ1-5
cdr3_nt: TGTGCCAGCAGCTTAGATTGGTATAGTCAGGAGGGTGAAAAACTGTTTTTT; cdr3_aa: CASSLDWYSQEGEKLFF; clone_size: -; d_call: -; v_call: TRBV7-2; j_call: TRBJ1-4
cdr3_nt: TGTGCCACCCAGGCCGGGACATTTAACTCACCCCTCCACTTT; cdr3_aa: CATQAGTFNSPLHF; clone_size: -; d_call: -; v_call: TRBV19; j_call: TRBJ1-6
cdr3_nt: TGCGCCAGCAGCCACGTCCCCAGTGATGAGCAGTTCTTC; cdr3_aa: CASSHVPSDEQFF; clone_size: -; d_call: -; v_call: TRBV5-1; j_call: TRBJ2-1
cdr3_nt: TGTGCCAGTAGTATCTTCGGGGATGGGTTTCAGCCCCAGCATTTT; cdr3_aa: CASSIFGDGFQPQHF; clone_size: -; d_call: -; v_call: TRBV19; j_call: TRBJ1-5
cdr3_nt: TGTGCCAGCGGGCAGGGTCAAGAGACCCAGTACTTC; cdr3_aa: CASGQGQETQYF; clone_size: -; d_call: -; v_call: TRBV27; j_call: TRBJ2-5
cdr3_nt: TGTGCCAGCAGTTTAATCGGGAGGACTCCGGGACAGGGCTTCTATCAGCCCCAGCATTTT; cdr3_aa: CASSLIGRTPGQGFYQPQHF; clone_size: -; d_call: TRBD1; v_call: TRBV28; j_call: TRBJ1-5
cdr3_nt: TGTGCCAGCAGCGCCGGGACAGGGTTCGAGCAGTACTTC; cdr3_aa: CASSAGTGFEQYF; clone_size: -; d_call: TRBD1; v_call: TRBV9; j_call: TRBJ2-7
cdr3_nt: TGTGCCAGCAGCGCCGGGGGGGCGATTGGGGCCAACGTCCTGACTTTC; cdr3_aa: CASSAGGAIGANVLTF; clone_size: -; d_call: TRBD2; v_call: TRBV9; j_call: TRBJ2-6
cdr3_nt: TGTGCCAGCGTCCGGACAGGATCCATGAACACTGAAGCTTTCTTT; cdr3_aa: CASVRTGSMNTEAFF; clone_size: -; d_call: TRBD1; v_call: TRBV6-5; j_call: TRBJ1-1
cdr3_nt: TGTGCCAGCAGACATTGGACAGCACAAGAGACCCAGTACTTC; cdr3_aa: CASRHWTAQETQYF; clone_size: -; d_call: -; v_call: TRBV7-9; j_call: TRBJ2-5
cdr3_nt: TGTGCCAGCAGCGTAGCTCCGGGTTCCGGGGGAAACACCATATATTTT; cdr3_aa: CASSVAPGSGGNTIYF; clone_size: -; d_call: -; v_call: TRBV9; j_call: TRBJ1-3
cdr3_nt: TGTGCCATCAGTACCACCGGGGTCGGGGGCACCGGGGAGCTGTTTTTT; cdr3_aa: CAISTTGVGGTGELFF; clone_size: -; d_call: -; v_call: TRBV10-3; j_call: TRBJ2-2
cdr3_nt: TGTGCCAGCAGCTTTCCCACAGATGGGGCCAGCACAGATACGCAGTATTTT; cdr3_aa: CASSFPTDGASTDTQYF; clone_size: few; d_call: -; v_call: TRBV7-9; j_call: TRBJ2-3
cdr3_nt: TGTGCCAGCAGCCCCCCAGGGCGAGCGCAGTATTTT; cdr3_aa: CASSPPGRAQYF; clone_size: -; d_call: -; v_call: TRBV7-9; j_call: TRBJ2-3
cdr3_nt: TGTGCCAGCAGTAGACAGGGTCTCAATCAGCCCCAGCATTTT; cdr3_aa: CASSRQGLNQPQHF; clone_size: -; d_call: TRBD1; v_call: TRBV6-5; j_call: TRBJ1-5
cdr3_nt: TGTGCCAGTAGTAGTGCGGGGGGCGGCACTGAAGCTTTCTTT; cdr3_aa: CASSSAGGGTEAFF; clone_size: few; d_call: -; v_call: TRBV19; j_call: TRBJ1-1
cdr3_nt: TGTGCCAGCAGCCCGGGGACTTACCCACGGGGAGGGGAGACCCAGTACTTC; cdr3_aa: CASSPGTYPRGGETQYF; clone_size: once; d_call: TRBD2; v_call: TRBV7-9; j_call: TRBJ2-5
cdr3_nt: TGTGCCAGCAGCTCCCTGGACAGTGTCTTCACTGAAGCTTTCTTT; cdr3_aa: CASSSLDSVFTEAFF; clone_size: -; d_call: -; v_call: TRBV5-6; j_call: TRBJ1-1
cdr3_nt: TGTGCCAGCAGCCAATGGGACAGGGGATTTCCCGAAAAACTGTTTTTT; cdr3_aa: CASSQWDRGFPEKLFF; clone_size: -; d_call: TRBD1; v_call: TRBV14; j_call: TRBJ1-4
cdr3_nt: TGTGCCAGCGAACCAGGACAGAGCTCCTACGAGCAGTACTTC; cdr3_aa: CASEPGQSSYEQYF; clone_size: -; d_call: -; v_call: TRBV27; j_call: TRBJ2-7
cdr3_nt: TGTGCCAGCAGTTACTCGGTAGACAGTATGAACACTGAAGCTTTCTTT; cdr3_aa: CASSYSVDSMNTEAFF; clone_size: -; d_call: -; v_call: TRBV6-5; j_call: TRBJ1-1
cdr3_nt: TGTGCCAGCAGCTTAGGACAGGCAAGCTCTGGAAACACCATATATTTT; cdr3_aa: CASSLGQASSGNTIYF; clone_size: -; d_call: TRBD1; v_call: TRBV5-6; j_call: TRBJ1-3
cdr3_nt: TGTGCCAGCAGTTTGGTCGTAGGGAGCTACGAGCAGTACTTC; cdr3_aa: CASSLVVGSYEQYF; clone_size: -; d_call: -; v_call: TRBV27; j_call: TRBJ2-7
cdr3_nt: TGTGCCAGCAGTGAATTCAGGGGGCAAGAGACCCAGTACTTC; cdr3_aa: CASSEFRGQETQYF; clone_size: -; d_call: TRBD1; v_call: TRBV25-1; j_call: TRBJ2-5
cdr3_nt: TGTGCCAGCACCCGACAGGGACCTTACGAGCAGTACTTC; cdr3_aa: CASTRQGPYEQYF; clone_size: -; d_call: TRBD1; v_call: TRBV6-1; j_call: TRBJ2-7
cdr3_nt: TGTGCCAGCAGTGAAGTTGGGACAGGGGACACAGATACGCAGTATTTT; cdr3_aa: CASSEVGTGDTDTQYF; clone_size: -; d_call: TRBD1; v_call: TRBV6-1; j_call: TRBJ2-3
cdr3_nt: TGCAGTGCTCGCCGCGGCGATACGCAGTATTTT; cdr3_aa: CSARRGDTQYF; clone_size: -; d_call: -; v_call: TRBV20-1; j_call: TRBJ2-3
cdr3_nt: TGTGCCTGGATGGGGATCCAGGGCACTGAAGCTTTCTTT; cdr3_aa: CAWMGIQGTEAFF; clone_size: -; d_call: -; v_call: TRBV30; j_call: TRBJ1-1
cdr3_nt: TGTGCCAGCAGTTACCCCTCGAATCAGCCCCAGCATTTT; cdr3_aa: CASSYPSNQPQHF; clone_size: -; d_call: -; v_call: TRBV6-8; j_call: TRBJ1-5
cdr3_nt: TGTGCCAGCAGTGAAGGTCGGGTCAATCAGCCCCAGCATTTT; cdr3_aa: CASSEGRVNQPQHF; clone_size: -; d_call: -; v_call: TRBV6-1; j_call: TRBJ1-5
cdr3_nt: TGTGCCAGCAGCGTAGGAACGATGGGGGGTGGCTACACCTTC; cdr3_aa: CASSVGTMGGGYTF; clone_size: -; d_call: -; v_call: TRBV9; j_call: TRBJ1-2
cdr3_nt: TGTGCCAGCAGTGAAGCTATAATGGATAGCCCTTATGGCTACACCTTC; cdr3_aa: CASSEAIMDSPYGYTF; clone_size: -; d_call: -; v_call: TRBV6-1; j_call: TRBJ1-2
cdr3_nt: TGTGCCAGCAGCATCAAGAACACTGAAGCTTTCTTT; cdr3_aa: CASSIKNTEAFF; clone_size: -; d_call: -; v_call: TRBV11-3; j_call: TRBJ1-1
cdr3_nt: TGTGCCTGGAGTGTGGTTGGACAAGGCACAGATACGCAGTATTTT; cdr3_aa: CAWSVVGQGTDTQYF; clone_size: -; d_call: -; v_call: TRBV30; j_call: TRBJ2-3
cdr3_nt: TGTGCCAGTAGTTCCCGGACAGAGCTAATCTCGGGCTACACCTTC; cdr3_aa: CASSSRTELISGYTF; clone_size: -; d_call: -; v_call: TRBV19; j_call: TRBJ1-2
cdr3_nt: TGTGCCAGCAGACCCCTAGGGGGGGCGTCCTACAATGAGCAGTTCTTC; cdr3_aa: CASRPLGGASYNEQFF; clone_size: -; d_call: -; v_call: TRBV6-6; j_call: TRBJ2-1
cdr3_nt: TGTGCCAGTAATCAGGGGCGTTATGAAAAACTGTTTTTT; cdr3_aa: CASNQGRYEKLFF; clone_size: few; d_call: -; v_call: TRBV19; j_call: TRBJ1-4
cdr3_nt: TGTGCCAGCAGCTCCCAGCGGGGGAGATACAATGAGCAGTTCTTC; cdr3_aa: CASSSQRGRYNEQFF; clone_size: -; d_call: TRBD2; v_call: TRBV7-2; j_call: TRBJ2-1
cdr3_nt: TGTGCCAGCAAAGCCGGGGGTAGCAATCAGCCCCAGCATTTT; cdr3_aa: CASKAGGSNQPQHF; clone_size: -; d_call: -; v_call: TRBV27; j_call: TRBJ1-5
cdr3_nt: TGTGCCAGCACCGGGACACATAATTCACCCCTCCACTTT; cdr3_aa: CASTGTHNSPLHF; clone_size: few; d_call: -; v_call: TRBV18; j_call: TRBJ1-6
cdr3_nt: TGTGCCAGCAGTTTAGGGGGCCCTCCCTCCTCCGGGGAGCTGTTTTTT; cdr3_aa: CASSLGGPPSSGELFF; clone_size: -; d_call: -; v_call: TRBV27; j_call: TRBJ2-2
cdr3_nt: TGTGCCAGCAGGGACAGGGGAGAGACCCAGTACTTC; cdr3_aa: CASRDRGETQYF; clone_size: -; d_call: TRBD1; v_call: TRBV2; j_call: TRBJ2-5